A single sample is the source of the 6 T cell receptor beta chains below, sequenced in a study of CD8+ T cells in alopecia areata. Regarding treatment: oral pan-JAK inhibitor, 5-10 mg twice daily. Sequencing templates came from extracted RNA that was reverse transcribed into cDNA. Generated by immunoSEQ multiplex PCR, the TCRdb table keeps only in-frame clones and is missing some. The sample lists just over 150,000 clones, roughly 65% occurring once. Here the sequenced sample was CD4+ T cells sorted from blood, taken at week 4, from a patient treated with tofacitinib. The receptors shown here come from a human donor with alopecia areata.

This chain links TRBV11-3 with TRBJ2-2, with D maybe TRBD2 (7 bases). The V and J ends lost 5 bases and 4 bases respectively, with 14 bases between them. Germline CDR1 reads SGHNT; CDR2 reads YENEEA. This CDR3 is 15 amino acids long. CDR3 loop: CASSPGGSSTGELFF. The CDR3 DNA reads as TGTGCCAGCAGCCCGGGGGGCTCTAGCACCGGGGAGCTGTTTTTT.

CDR3 residues: CAWTPGRGRVTEAFF. As DNA, the CDR3 is TGTGCCTGGACCCCAGGGAGGGGGCGGGTCACTGAAGCTTTCTTT. The V call is TRBV30, the J call TRBJ1-1, with 7 bases lining up with TRBD1. Germline CDR1 is GTSNPN and CDR2 is SVGIG (reference sequence). The CDR3 is made up of 15 amino acids. The J segment lost 4 bases and the V segment lost 4 bases, leaving 12 bases of the junction unmatched. The full variable domain, its missing parts supplied by reference TRBV30 and TRBJ1-1, is SQTIHQWPATLVQPVGSPLSLECTVEGTSNPNLYWYRQAAGRGLQLLFYSVGIGQISSEVPQNLSASRPQDRQFILSSKKLLLSDSGFYLCAWTPGRGRVTEAFFGQGTRLTVV.

The V call is TRBV15, the J call TRBJ2-2; D perhaps matches TRBD2 (6 bases). V lost 0 bases and J 6 bases, leaving 11 bases between the germline ends. Germline CDR1 is LNHNV and CDR2 is YYDKDF (reference sequence). This CDR3 has 15 amino acids. The CDR3 nucleotides read TGTGCCACCAGCAGAGATCAGCCGGGGGCCGGGGAGCTGTTTTTT. Its protein product is CATSRDQPGAGELFF.

The chain employs TRBV18 and TRBJ2-5; a possible D gene is TRBD1 (6 bases). CDR1 is KGHSH, CDR2 LQKENI, per germline. V lost 2 bases to trimming and J lost 5 bases, with 9 bases between them. The CDR3 sequence is 13 residues long. CDR3 nucleotides: TGTGCCAGCTCACCAGGGCAGGGGGAGACCCAGTACTTC. Protein product: CASSPGQGETQYF.

V is TRBV6-6 and J is TRBJ2-3; 7 nucleotides align to TRBD2. The CDR3 is made up of 16 amino acids. V was pared by 3 bases and J by 8 bases, with 14 bases of the junction left unmatched. Germline values: CDR1 MNHNY, CDR2 SVGAGI (reference sequence). CDR3: CASSYPPGTRGVTQYF. CDR3 bases: TGTGCCAGCAGTTATCCGCCAGGGACTCGGGGGGTTACGCAGTATTTT.

This chain connects TRBV14 to TRBJ2-1, with a tentative D call TRBD2 (5 bases). The CDR3 extends over 14 amino acids. Germline loops: CDR1 SGHDN, CDR2 FVKESK. Trimming took 4 bases from V and 5 from J, leaving 12 bases between them. CDR3 coding DNA: TGTGCCAGCAGCCGACTACTAGATCACAATGAGCAGTTCTTC. Protein sequence: CASSRLLDHNEQFF.